The T cell receptor (beta chain) described here comes from a study of tumor-infiltrating lymphocytes in primary liver carcinoma. Turning to the study itself: Patients were men and women aged 30 to 69 years. Overall study results and limits: Compared with blood, tumor repertoires held significantly more in their top 250 clones.

Starting material for RNA and DNA co-extraction consisted of about 19-32 mg of unsorted bulk tissue. Five separate regions were sampled from each tumor. Points on this clonotype: What it recognizes is unknown.

CDR3 length: 16 residues. V lost 11 bases and J 4 bases, leaving 21 bases between the germline ends. Germline values: CDR1 SGHAT, CDR2 FQNNGV. With roughly 0.5 ug total RNA as template and a constant-region primer, TCR beta cDNA was made. A slightly modified ARM-PCR protocol with three nested multiplex PCR rounds produced these TCR beta libraries. The first two PCR rounds used TRBV1-TRBV30 primers with a Cbeta primer, roughly 10 cycles each. TCRdb re-called the multiplex PCR reads with MiXCR, one entry per CDR3 protein. This sample yields about 210,000 distinct CDR3 sequences, of which over 80% are seen a single time; about a sixth belongs to the top ten.

The TCR comes from a man between 40 and 49 years old with primary liver carcinoma and hepatitis B virus infection. V and J are TRBV11-2 and TRBJ1-6, with a tentative D call TRBD1 (5 bases). The sequenced sample consisted of tumor tissue from primary liver carcinoma. The CDR3 is CAYSLRDDGYNSPLHF. In nucleotides, the CDR3 is TGTGCCTACAGCTTACGGGACGACGGTTATAATTCACCCCTCCACTTT.